This is a list of T cell receptor beta chains from one sample in a study of blood T cell repertoires in COVID-19. TCRdb keeps only in-frame clones here, not all; method: immunoSEQ multiplex PCR. This sample has about 370,000 clones, with more than 80% found just once. Sequencing input: peripheral blood. The receptor source for this set is a woman between 25 and 40 years old with COVID-19, enrolled during active disease. CDR3s include the opening cysteine and the closing phenylalanine or tryptophan. D genes are given only for firm matches. Expanded clones are given a class, and other clones once, few, many or no size at all.

clone_size,v_call,cdr3_length,d_call,j_call,cdr3_nt,cdr3_aa
NA,TRBV6-6,15,TRBD1,TRBJ1-2,TGTGCCAGCAGTTCCACGACAGGGGAGAGCTATGGCTACACCTTC,CASSSTTGESYGYTF
NA,TRBV7-9,14,NA,TRBJ1-6,TGTGCCAGCCACTCAGGCTCCTATAATTCACCCCTCCACTTT,CASHSGSYNSPLHF
NA,TRBV12-3/TRBV12-4,13,NA,TRBJ2-5,TGTGCCAGCAGTTTAGGTGGCAGGGTTTGGCAGTACTTC,CASSLGGRVWQYF
NA,TRBV5-4,15,TRBD2,TRBJ2-1,TGTGCCAGCAGCAGCCGAGCGGGAACCTACAATGAGCAGTTCTTC,CASSSRAGTYNEQFF
NA,TRBV19,15,TRBD2,TRBJ2-1,TGTGCCAGTAGTTCGACTAGCGGGAGTCGGGATGAGCAGTTCTTC,CASSSTSGSRDEQFF
NA,TRBV3-1/TRBV3-2,12,TRBD2,TRBJ2-7,TGTGCCAGCAGCCAGACTAGCGGGGGGTACTACTTC,CASSQTSGGYYF
NA,TRBV7-8,15,TRBD2,TRBJ2-1,TGTGCCAGCAGCCCCGGACTAGCGCCTTACAATGAGCAGTTCTTC,CASSPGLAPYNEQFF
once,TRBV3-1/TRBV3-2,15,NA,TRBJ1-1,TGTGCCAGCAGCCATCTAGACCGCCGAAATTCTGTAGCTTTCTTT,CASSHLDRRNSVAFF
NA,TRBV5-5,13,NA,TRBJ2-1,TGTGCCAGCGAGGGCAGGGGAATTAATGAGCAGTTCTTC,CASEGRGINEQFF
few,TRBV20-1,17,TRBD1,TRBJ1-1,TGCAGTGCTGGTGCACCCGGGACAGGGACCATGAACACTGAAGCTTTCTTT,CSAGAPGTGTMNTEAFF
NA,TRBV7-9,18,NA,TRBJ2-2,TGTGCCAGCAGCTTAGCGTCACTACCTGCCGCGAACACCGGGGAGCTGTTTTTT,CASSLASLPAANTGELFF
few,TRBV24-1,14,NA,TRBJ1-2,TGTGCCACCAGTGATGGGGCAGGGACTGGTGGCTACACCTTC,CATSDGAGTGGYTF
once,TRBV27,15,NA,TRBJ2-7,TGTGCCAGCATCAAAGGGCAGGGGGGTGGCTACGAGCAGTACTTC,CASIKGQGGGYEQYF
NA,TRBV5-6,14,NA,TRBJ2-7,TGTGCCAGCAGCTTGCCAGGAATGGCCTACGAGCAGTACTTC,CASSLPGMAYEQYF
once,TRBV5-1,14,NA,TRBJ1-4,TGCGCCAGCACAACCGGGACATCAGATGAAAAACTGTTTTTT,CASTTGTSDEKLFF
NA,TRBV11-3,15,NA,TRBJ1-4,TGTGCCAGCAGCCTAGGGGCGCAGCCCACTGAAAAACTGTTTTTT,CASSLGAQPTEKLFF
NA,TRBV11-3,17,NA,TRBJ2-1,TGTGCCAGCAGCTTGGCGGAGCGGGCGGCGAACCTGGATGAGCAGTTCTTC,CASSLAERAANLDEQFF